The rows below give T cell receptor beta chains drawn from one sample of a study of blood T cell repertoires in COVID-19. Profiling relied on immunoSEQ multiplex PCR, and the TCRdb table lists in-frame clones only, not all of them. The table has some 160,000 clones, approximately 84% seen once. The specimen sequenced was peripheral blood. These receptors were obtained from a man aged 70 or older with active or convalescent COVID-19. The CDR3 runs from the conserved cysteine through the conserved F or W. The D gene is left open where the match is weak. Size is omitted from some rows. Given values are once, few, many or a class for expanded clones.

cdr3_nt: TGTGCCAGCACGGAGGGACCGACCCTCTCCTATAATTCACCCCTCCACTTT; cdr3_aa: CASTEGPTLSYNSPLHF; d_call: -; clone_size: -; v_call: TRBV28; j_call: TRBJ1-6
cdr3_nt: TGTGCCAGCAGCCGCGCGGAGGGAGACACTGAAGCTTTCTTT; cdr3_aa: CASSRAEGDTEAFF; d_call: -; clone_size: -; v_call: TRBV7-3; j_call: TRBJ1-1
cdr3_nt: TGTGCCAGCAGCGCCGTCTTCTCTCGGACCGGGGAGCTGTTTTTT; cdr3_aa: CASSAVFSRTGELFF; d_call: -; clone_size: few; v_call: TRBV7-2; j_call: TRBJ2-2
cdr3_nt: TGTGCCAGCTCACCACGCACAGGGGGCGCGGGGGAGACCCAGTACTTC; cdr3_aa: CASSPRTGGAGETQYF; d_call: TRBD1; clone_size: -; v_call: TRBV18; j_call: TRBJ2-5
cdr3_nt: TGTGCCAGCAGCACCGGGACAGGGGTGAACGAGCAGTACTTC; cdr3_aa: CASSTGTGVNEQYF; d_call: TRBD1; clone_size: -; v_call: TRBV6-2/TRBV6-3; j_call: TRBJ2-7
cdr3_nt: TGCGCCAGCAGCTTGGACACGGGATTTGAAAAACTGTTTTTT; cdr3_aa: CASSLDTGFEKLFF; d_call: -; clone_size: -; v_call: TRBV5-1; j_call: TRBJ1-4
cdr3_nt: TGTGCCAGCAGTTCGACAGCAAACTACGAGCAGTACTTC; cdr3_aa: CASSSTANYEQYF; d_call: -; clone_size: -; v_call: TRBV5-5; j_call: TRBJ2-7
cdr3_nt: TGTGCCAGCAACAGCTTCAATGAGCAGTTCTTC; cdr3_aa: CASNSFNEQFF; d_call: -; clone_size: -; v_call: TRBV28; j_call: TRBJ2-1
cdr3_nt: TGTGCCAGTAGTATCGGCGGGAAAAAACTGTTTTTT; cdr3_aa: CASSIGGKKLFF; d_call: -; clone_size: -; v_call: TRBV19; j_call: TRBJ1-4
cdr3_nt: TGTGCCAGCAGCGTTTGGGTTTCGAGCGACTATGGCTACACCTTC; cdr3_aa: CASSVWVSSDYGYTF; d_call: -; clone_size: -; v_call: TRBV9; j_call: TRBJ1-2
cdr3_nt: TGCGCCAGCAGTGAACCCGGGACAGGGGTCAATGAGCAGTTCTTC; cdr3_aa: CASSEPGTGVNEQFF; d_call: TRBD1; clone_size: -; v_call: TRBV10-1; j_call: TRBJ2-1
cdr3_nt: TGCGCCAGCAGCCAAACAACGGACAGGCCTGGCTACACCTTC; cdr3_aa: CASSQTTDRPGYTF; d_call: TRBD1; clone_size: -; v_call: TRBV5-1; j_call: TRBJ1-2
cdr3_nt: TGTGCCAGCTCACCACGGCAGATGGTGAACACTGAAGCTTTCTTT; cdr3_aa: CASSPRQMVNTEAFF; d_call: -; clone_size: few; v_call: TRBV18; j_call: TRBJ1-1
cdr3_nt: TGTGCCAGCAAACGGGACAGGGAAGGCAATCAGCCCCAGCATTTT; cdr3_aa: CASKRDREGNQPQHF; d_call: TRBD1; clone_size: -; v_call: TRBV27; j_call: TRBJ1-5
cdr3_nt: TGCGCCAGCAGCTCAACCTCCGACAGTCAAGCTAACTATGGCTACACCTTC; cdr3_aa: CASSSTSDSQANYGYTF; d_call: -; clone_size: -; v_call: TRBV5-1; j_call: TRBJ1-2
cdr3_nt: TGTGCCAGCAGCTTTGCGGACAGGGGTGGGACTGAAGCTTTCTTT; cdr3_aa: CASSFADRGGTEAFF; d_call: TRBD1; clone_size: -; v_call: TRBV7-2; j_call: TRBJ1-1
cdr3_nt: TGCGCCAGCAGCAACAGGGGGCGAGAGACCCAGTACTTC; cdr3_aa: CASSNRGRETQYF; d_call: TRBD1; clone_size: -; v_call: TRBV5-1; j_call: TRBJ2-5
cdr3_nt: TGTGCCAGCAGCTTTCCGGGACAGGGGTTGCCTGAAGCTTTCTTT; cdr3_aa: CASSFPGQGLPEAFF; d_call: TRBD1; clone_size: -; v_call: TRBV7-9; j_call: TRBJ1-1
cdr3_nt: TGTGCCAGCAGTTACTCGGCAAGAAATAGCAATCAGCCCCAGCATTTT; cdr3_aa: CASSYSARNSNQPQHF; d_call: -; clone_size: -; v_call: TRBV6-5; j_call: TRBJ1-5
cdr3_nt: TGTGCCAGCAGCTTATTTCTAGGGGTCTACGAGCAGTACTTC; cdr3_aa: CASSLFLGVYEQYF; d_call: -; clone_size: few; v_call: TRBV7-2; j_call: TRBJ2-7